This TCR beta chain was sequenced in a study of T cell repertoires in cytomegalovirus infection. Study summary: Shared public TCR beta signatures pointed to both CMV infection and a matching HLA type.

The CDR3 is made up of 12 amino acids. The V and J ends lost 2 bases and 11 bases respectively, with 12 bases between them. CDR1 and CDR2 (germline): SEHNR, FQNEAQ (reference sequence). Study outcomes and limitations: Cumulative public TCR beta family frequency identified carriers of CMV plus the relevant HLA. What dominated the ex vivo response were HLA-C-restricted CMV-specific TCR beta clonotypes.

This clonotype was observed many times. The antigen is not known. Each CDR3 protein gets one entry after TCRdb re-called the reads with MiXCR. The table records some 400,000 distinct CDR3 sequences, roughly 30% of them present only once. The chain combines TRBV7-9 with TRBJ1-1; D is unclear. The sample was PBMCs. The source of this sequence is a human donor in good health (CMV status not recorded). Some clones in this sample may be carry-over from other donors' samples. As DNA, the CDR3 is TGTGCCAGCAGCTTACACGGTTGGGTGGCTTTCTTT. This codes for CASSLHGWVAFF.